Listed below are T cell receptor beta chains from one sample, sequenced in a study of T cell responses to AZD1222 COVID-19 vaccine. Clones were read by immunoSEQ multiplex PCR, and TCRdb kept only the in-frame ones, dropping some. The table includes 200,000 or so clones, approximately 90% detected once. This material consisted of peripheral blood, taken on day 0 of AZD1222 vaccination. These receptors were obtained from an adult in good health. Both conserved end residues are part of each CDR3. D genes are given only for firm matches. Part of the rows lack a size; the others show once, few, many or a class for expanded clones.

TRBJ2-1 | - | TRBV25-1 | - | TGTGCCAGCAGTGACAACAACCGGGGCCTAGGGCTTGAGCAGTTCTTC | CASSDNNRGLGLEQFF
TRBJ2-2 | - | TRBV20-1 | - | TGCAGTGCTAGTGGCAGGGAGGCGTCGAACACCGGGGAGCTGTTTTTT | CSASGREASNTGELFF
TRBJ1-1 | - | TRBV11-2 | - | TGTGCCAGCAGCTTAGTGATTCGGGGGGACACTGAAGCTTTCTTT | CASSLVIRGDTEAFF
TRBJ2-7 | - | TRBV12-3/TRBV12-4 | - | TGTGCCAGCAGGTTACAGGGATCCGAGCAGTACTTC | CASRLQGSEQYF
TRBJ2-2 | - | TRBV13 | - | TGTGCCAGCGGACCCGGGGAGCTGTTTTTT | CASGPGELFF
TRBJ2-3 | - | TRBV6-5 | - | TGTGCCAGCAGTTACTCGAAAATCCCAGATACGCAGTATTTT | CASSYSKIPDTQYF
TRBJ2-1 | once | TRBV9 | - | TGTGCCAGCAGCGGGCTCAAATCCTACAATGAGCAGTTCTTC | CASSGLKSYNEQFF
TRBJ2-5 | once | TRBV7-2 | - | TGTGCCAGCAGCTCTAGACAGACCCTCCGAGAGACCCAGTACTTC | CASSSRQTLRETQYF
TRBJ1-5 | - | TRBV23-1 | - | TGCGCCAGCAGTCAAACGGACACTGCACGCGGCAATCAGCCCCAGCATTTT | CASSQTDTARGNQPQHF
TRBJ2-4 | - | TRBV19 | - | TGTGCCAGTAGTATCCGGCGAGGAAGCAAAAACATTCAGTACTTC | CASSIRRGSKNIQYF
TRBJ1-2 | - | TRBV3-1/TRBV3-2 | TRBD1 | TGTGCCAGCAGCCAGGACAGGATTGCGAACTATGGCTACACCTTC | CASSQDRIANYGYTF
TRBJ2-7 | - | TRBV6-2/TRBV6-3 | - | TGTGCCAGCAGTTACAGGACCTACGAGCAGTACTTC | CASSYRTYEQYF
TRBJ1-1 | - | TRBV6-4 | - | TGTGCCAGCCGTAGTGGGTGGTATGCTTTCTTT | CASRSGWYAFF
TRBJ1-2 | - | TRBV3-1/TRBV3-2 | TRBD1 | TGTGCCAGCAGTCCTAAGGCAGGGGGAGGTGTAGGCTACACCTTC | CASSPKAGGGVGYTF
TRBJ1-2 | few | TRBV10-3 | - | TGTGCCATCAGTGAGTCTACCCCCCGTGACGGGGTTAACTATGGCTACACCTTC | CAISESTPRDGVNYGYTF
TRBJ1-1 | - | TRBV9 | - | TGTGCCAGCAGCGAGAGGGGGGACACTGAAGCTTTCTTT | CASSERGDTEAFF
TRBJ2-1 | once | TRBV28 | TRBD1 | TGTGCCAGCCCACCCGACAGGGCAGCCTACAATGAGCAGTTCTTC | CASPPDRAAYNEQFF
TRBJ2-2 | - | TRBV9 | TRBD2 | TGTGCCAGCAGCGTAGAACTAGCGGGATTGAACGGGGAGCTGTTTTTT | CASSVELAGLNGELFF
TRBJ1-1 | - | TRBV9 | - | TGTGCCAGCAGCGTAGGAGGAGCCACTGAAGCTTTCTTT | CASSVGGATEAFF
TRBJ1-2 | - | TRBV3-1/TRBV3-2 | - | TGTGCCAGCAGCCAAGAGAACCCGAAAAAACAGGGTAACTATGGCTACACCTTC | CASSQENPKKQGNYGYTF
TRBJ2-1 | - | TRBV5-1 | TRBD2 | TGCGCCAGCAGCCGGGAGGGACTCTACAATGAGCAGTTCTTC | CASSREGLYNEQFF
TRBJ1-4 | - | TRBV3-1/TRBV3-2 | TRBD1 | TGTGCCAGCAGCCAAGTGCGGACAGGGGTTCGGGAAAAACTGTTTTTT | CASSQVRTGVREKLFF
TRBJ1-2 | - | TRBV6-5 | - | TGTGCCAGCAGCTCCTCAGGCGGAGTTATTGGCTACACCTTC | CASSSSGGVIGYTF
TRBJ2-2 | - | TRBV24-1 | - | TGTGCCACCAGTGATTGGGGCAAAACGAACACCGGGGAGCTGTTTTTT | CATSDWGKTNTGELFF
TRBJ1-1 | - | TRBV6-5 | - | TGTGCCAGCAGTACCCCCGGGAAGGGGGAGGGTGAAGCTTTCTTT | CASSTPGKGEGEAFF
TRBJ2-2 | - | TRBV6-5 | TRBD1 | TGTGCCAGCAGTTACCCGACAGGGGGCAACACCGGGGAGCTGTTTTTT | CASSYPTGGNTGELFF
TRBJ1-5 | - | TRBV24-1 | - | TGTGCCACCAGTGGGACAGTCGCCGACAATCAGCCCCAGCATTTT | CATSGTVADNQPQHF
TRBJ2-5 | - | TRBV28 | - | TGTGCCAGCAGTTTACTCCCCGAGACCCAGTACTTC | CASSLLPETQYF